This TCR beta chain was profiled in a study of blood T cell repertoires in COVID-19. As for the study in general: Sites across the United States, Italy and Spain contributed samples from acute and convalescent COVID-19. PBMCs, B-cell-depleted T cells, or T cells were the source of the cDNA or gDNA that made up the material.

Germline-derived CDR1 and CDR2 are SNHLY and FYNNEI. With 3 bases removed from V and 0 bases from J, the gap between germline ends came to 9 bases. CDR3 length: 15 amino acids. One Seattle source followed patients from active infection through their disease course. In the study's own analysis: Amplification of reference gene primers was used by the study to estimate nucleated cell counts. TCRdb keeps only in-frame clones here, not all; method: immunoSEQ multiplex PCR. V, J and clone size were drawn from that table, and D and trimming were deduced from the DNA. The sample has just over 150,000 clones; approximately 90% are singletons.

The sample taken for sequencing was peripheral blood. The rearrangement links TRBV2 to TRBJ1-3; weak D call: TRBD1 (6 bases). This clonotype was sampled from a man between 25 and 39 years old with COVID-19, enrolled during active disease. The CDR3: CASSEDSFSGNTIYF. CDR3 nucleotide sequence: TGTGCCAGCAGTGAGGACAGTTTCTCTGGAAACACCATATATTTT.